These 3 T cell receptor beta chains came from one sample sequenced in a study of immune cell composition in non-small cell lung cancer. Data came from immunoSEQ multiplex PCR; TCRdb stores just in-frame clones and leaves some out. The data hold over 1,500 clones, with approximately 83% observed a single time. The normal lung sample lay at least 3 cm, and maximally far, from the tumour. The sample consisted of non-adjacent lung tissue. These receptors were obtained from a human donor with non-small cell lung cancer.

This clone was seen only a few times. The V and J genes are TRBV4-1 and TRBJ2-7, with 9 bases identical to TRBD2. V gave up 0 bases and J gave up 7 bases; unmatched junction bases: 7. The CDR3 has 15 residues. Germline V gene data show CDR1 as MGHRA and CDR2 as YSYEKL. The CDR3 sequence is CASSQEGDSGREQYF. CDR3 in DNA: TGCGCCAGCAGCCAAGAAGGTGATAGCGGGAGAGAGCAGTACTTC.

J is TRBJ2-1 and V is TRBV5-1, with D perhaps matching TRBD2 (6 bases). The length of the CDR3 is 12 residues. The germline V gene has CDR1 SGHRS and CDR2 YFSETQ. Trimming pared 1 base from V and 8 bases from J, leaving 7 bases between. The CDR3 DNA is TGCGCCAGCAGCTTGTCGGGGGATGAGCAGTTCTTC. This codes for CASSLSGDEQFF.

This clone was seen only once. V usage is TRBV6-5 and J usage is TRBJ1-1; TRBD1 aligns across 8 bases. CDR3 length: 14 amino acids. CDR1 and CDR2 from the germline V gene are MNHEY and SVGAGI. The V and J ends lost 2 bases and 4 bases, in that order; junction bases with no gene match: 3. The CDR3 protein is CASSYQGAPTEAFF. The CDR3 nucleotides read TGTGCCAGCAGTTACCAGGGGGCGCCCACTGAAGCTTTCTTT.